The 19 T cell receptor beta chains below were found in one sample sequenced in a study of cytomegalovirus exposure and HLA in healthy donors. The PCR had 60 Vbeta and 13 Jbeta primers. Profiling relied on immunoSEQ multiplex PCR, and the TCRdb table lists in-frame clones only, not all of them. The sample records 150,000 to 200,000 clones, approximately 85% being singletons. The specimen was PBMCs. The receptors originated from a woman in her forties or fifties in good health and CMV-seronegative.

CDR3 nucleotides: TGTGCCAGCAGTTCTCTACAGGGGGCGTACTACAATGAGCAGTTCTTC. Its translation is CASSSLQGAYYNEQFF. V and J are TRBV28 and TRBJ2-1, with 9 bases that match TRBD1. V lost 4 bases and J lost 3; bases outside the gene matches: 7. CDR3 length: 16 amino acids. CDR1 and CDR2 from the germline V gene are MDHEN and SYDVKM.

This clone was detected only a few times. In DNA, the CDR3 is TGTGCCAGCAATCGGGACAGGAGTACCTACGAGCAGTACTTC. Protein sequence: CASNRDRSTYEQYF. This chain links TRBV6-5 with TRBJ2-7; 8 bases agree with TRBD1. Germline CDR1 is MNHEY and CDR2 is SVGAGI. V shed 7 bases, J shed 2 bases, and the junction held 7 bases outside the gene matches. The CDR3 loop spans 14 amino acids.

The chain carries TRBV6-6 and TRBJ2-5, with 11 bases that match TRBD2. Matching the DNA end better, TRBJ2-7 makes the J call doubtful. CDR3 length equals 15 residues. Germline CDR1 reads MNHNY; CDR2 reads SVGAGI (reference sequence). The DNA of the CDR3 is TGTGCCAGCAGTCCAACTAGCGGGAGAGTCTACGAGCAGTACTTC. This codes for CASSPTSGRVYEQYF.

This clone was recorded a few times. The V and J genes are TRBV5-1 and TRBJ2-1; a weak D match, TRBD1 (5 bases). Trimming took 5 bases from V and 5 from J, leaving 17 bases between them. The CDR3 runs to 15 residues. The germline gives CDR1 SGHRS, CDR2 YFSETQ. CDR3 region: CASRSSQGLDNEQFF. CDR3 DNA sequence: TGCGCCAGCAGGTCCAGTCAGGGTTTAGACAATGAGCAGTTCTTC.

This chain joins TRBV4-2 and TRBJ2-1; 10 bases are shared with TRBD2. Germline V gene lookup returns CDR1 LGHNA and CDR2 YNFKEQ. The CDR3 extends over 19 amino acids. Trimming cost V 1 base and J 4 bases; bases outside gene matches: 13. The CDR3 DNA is TGTGCCAGCAGCCAAGCAACTAGCGGGATCGGGGGGCTTTACAATGAGCAGTTCTTC. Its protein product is CASSQATSGIGGLYNEQFF.

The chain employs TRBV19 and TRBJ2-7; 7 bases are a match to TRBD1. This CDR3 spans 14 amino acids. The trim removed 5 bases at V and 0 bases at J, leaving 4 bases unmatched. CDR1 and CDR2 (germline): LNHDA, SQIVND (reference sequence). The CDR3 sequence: CASSRQGPSYEQYF. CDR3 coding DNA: TGTGCCAGTAGTCGACAGGGCCCCTCCTACGAGCAGTACTTC.

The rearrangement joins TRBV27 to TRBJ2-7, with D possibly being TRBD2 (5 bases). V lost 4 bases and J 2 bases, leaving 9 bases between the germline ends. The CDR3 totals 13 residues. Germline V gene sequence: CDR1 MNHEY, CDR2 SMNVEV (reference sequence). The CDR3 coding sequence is TGTGCCAGCAGTTGGGGAGTAGCCTACGAGCAGTACTTC. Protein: CASSWGVAYEQYF.

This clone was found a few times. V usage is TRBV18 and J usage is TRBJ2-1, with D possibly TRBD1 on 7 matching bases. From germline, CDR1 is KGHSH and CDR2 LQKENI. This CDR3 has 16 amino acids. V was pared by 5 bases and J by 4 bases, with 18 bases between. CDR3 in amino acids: CASSAGGTVSYNEQFF. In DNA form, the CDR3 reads TGTGCCAGCTCAGCTGGCGGGACAGTTAGTTACAATGAGCAGTTCTTC.

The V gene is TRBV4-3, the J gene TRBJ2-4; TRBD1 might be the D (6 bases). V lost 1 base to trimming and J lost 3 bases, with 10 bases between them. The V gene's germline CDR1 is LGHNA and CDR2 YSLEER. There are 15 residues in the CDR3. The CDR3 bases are TGCGCCAGCAGCCAAGGTACAGGGAGCAAAAACATTCAGTACTTC. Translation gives CASSQGTGSKNIQYF.

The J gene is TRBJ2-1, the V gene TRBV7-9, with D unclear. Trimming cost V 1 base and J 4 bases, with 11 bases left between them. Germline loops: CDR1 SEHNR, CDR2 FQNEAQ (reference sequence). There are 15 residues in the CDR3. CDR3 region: CASSLGALNYNEQFF. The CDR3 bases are TGTGCCAGCAGCTTAGGGGCCCTAAATTACAATGAGCAGTTCTTC.

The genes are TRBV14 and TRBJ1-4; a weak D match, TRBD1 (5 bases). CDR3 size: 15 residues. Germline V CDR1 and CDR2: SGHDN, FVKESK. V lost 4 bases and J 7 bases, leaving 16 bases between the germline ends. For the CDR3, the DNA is TGTGCCAGCAGCCGCACCTGGGGGGGAGGTGAAAAACTGTTTTTT. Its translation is CASSRTWGGGEKLFF.

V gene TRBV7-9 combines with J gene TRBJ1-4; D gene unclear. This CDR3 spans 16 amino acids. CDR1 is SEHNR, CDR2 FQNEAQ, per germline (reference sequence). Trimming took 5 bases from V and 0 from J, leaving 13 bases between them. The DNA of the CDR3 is TGTGCCAGCAGCACGCTGGCCCCTTCAACTAATGAAAAACTGTTTTTT. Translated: CASSTLAPSTNEKLFF.

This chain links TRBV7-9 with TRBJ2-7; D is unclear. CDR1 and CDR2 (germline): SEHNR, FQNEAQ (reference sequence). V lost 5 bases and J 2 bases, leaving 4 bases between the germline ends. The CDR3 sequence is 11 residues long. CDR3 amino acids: CASSPAYEQYF. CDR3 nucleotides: TGTGCCAGCAGCCCCGCCTACGAGCAGTACTTC.

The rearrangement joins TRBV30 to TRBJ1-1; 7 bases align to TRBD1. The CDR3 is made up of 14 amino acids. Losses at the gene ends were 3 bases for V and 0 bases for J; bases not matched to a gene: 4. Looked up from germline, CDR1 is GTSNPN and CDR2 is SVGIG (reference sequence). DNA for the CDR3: TGTGCCTGGAGCGGGACAGCGTTGAACACTGAAGCTTTCTTT. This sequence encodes CAWSGTALNTEAFF.

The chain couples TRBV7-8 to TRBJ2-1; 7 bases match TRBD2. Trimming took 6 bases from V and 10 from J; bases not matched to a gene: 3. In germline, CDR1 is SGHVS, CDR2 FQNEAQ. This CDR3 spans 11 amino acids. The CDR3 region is CASSPGGEQFF. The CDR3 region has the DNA TGTGCCAGCAGTCCGGGAGGCGAGCAGTTCTTC.

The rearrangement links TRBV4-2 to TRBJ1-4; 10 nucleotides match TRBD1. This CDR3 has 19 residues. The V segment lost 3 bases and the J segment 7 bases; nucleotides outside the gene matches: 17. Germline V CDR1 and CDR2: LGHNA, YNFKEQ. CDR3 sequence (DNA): TGTGCCAGCAGCCACTCGTCCCGGGACAGGGGATTTATGGGTGAAAAACTGTTTTTT. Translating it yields CASSHSSRDRGFMGEKLFF.

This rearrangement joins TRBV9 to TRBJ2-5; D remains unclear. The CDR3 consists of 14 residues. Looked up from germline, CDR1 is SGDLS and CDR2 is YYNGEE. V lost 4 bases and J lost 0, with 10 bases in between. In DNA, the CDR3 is TGTGCCAGCAGCCCATTCGGGTACCAAGAGACCCAGTACTTC. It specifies CASSPFGYQETQYF.

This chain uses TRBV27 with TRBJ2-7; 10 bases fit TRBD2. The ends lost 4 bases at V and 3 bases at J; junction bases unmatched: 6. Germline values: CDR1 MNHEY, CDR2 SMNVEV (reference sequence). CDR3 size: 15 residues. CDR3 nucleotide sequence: TGTGCCAGCAGTTCATTACGACTAGCGGGCTACGAGCAGTACTTC. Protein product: CASSSLRLAGYEQYF.

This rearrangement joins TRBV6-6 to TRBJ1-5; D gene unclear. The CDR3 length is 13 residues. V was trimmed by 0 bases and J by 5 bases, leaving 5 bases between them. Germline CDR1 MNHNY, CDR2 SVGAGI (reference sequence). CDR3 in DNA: TGTGCCAGCAGTTACTCGAGAGATCAGCCCCAGCATTTT. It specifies CASSYSRDQPQHF.